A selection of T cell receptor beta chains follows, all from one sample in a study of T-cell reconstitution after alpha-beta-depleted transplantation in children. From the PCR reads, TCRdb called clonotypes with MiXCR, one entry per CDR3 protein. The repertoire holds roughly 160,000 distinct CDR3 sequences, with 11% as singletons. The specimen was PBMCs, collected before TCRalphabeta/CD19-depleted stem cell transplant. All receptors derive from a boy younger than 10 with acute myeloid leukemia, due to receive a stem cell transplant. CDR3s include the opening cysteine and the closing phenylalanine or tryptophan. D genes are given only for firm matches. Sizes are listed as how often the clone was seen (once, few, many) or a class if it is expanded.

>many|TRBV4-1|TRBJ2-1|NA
CASSQVGGRDYNEQFF
TGCGCCAGCAGCCAAGTCGGTGGGCGCGATTACAATGAGCAGTTCTTC
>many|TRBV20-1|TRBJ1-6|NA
CSARRGAPNSPLHF
TGCAGTGCTAGACGGGGGGCCCCTAATTCACCCCTCCACTTT
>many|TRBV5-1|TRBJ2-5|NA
CASKRGGIQETQYF
TGCGCCAGCAAAAGGGGTGGGATCCAAGAGACCCAGTACTTC
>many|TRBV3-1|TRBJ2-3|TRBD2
CASSQDSGGNTDTQYF
TGTGCCAGCAGCCAAGATAGCGGGGGGAACACAGATACGCAGTATTTT
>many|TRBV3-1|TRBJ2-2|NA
CASSQVNTGELFF
TGTGCCAGCAGCCAAGTTAACACCGGGGAGCTGTTTTTT
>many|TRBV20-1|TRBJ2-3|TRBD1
CSAQGPDTQYF
TGCAGTGCACAGGGGCCAGATACGCAGTATTTT
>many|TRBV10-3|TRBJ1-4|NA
CAISESRTANEKLFF
TGTGCCATCAGTGAGTCCAGGACAGCTAATGAAAAACTGTTTTTT
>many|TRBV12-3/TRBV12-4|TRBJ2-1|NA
CASSRRAVGRPKREDNEQFF
TGTGCCAGCAGTCGTAGGGCCGTCGGGAGACCCAAGAGAGAGGACAATGAGCAGTTCTTC
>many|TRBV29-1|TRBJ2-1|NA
CSVALRLVAVNEQFF
TGCAGCGTCGCCCTCCGGTTGGTAGCTGTGAATGAGCAGTTCTTC
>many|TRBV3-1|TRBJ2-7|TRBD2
CASSPPGSGISYEQYF
TGTGCCAGCAGCCCACCAGGGAGCGGGATTTCCTACGAGCAGTACTTC